The clone carrying this TCR beta chain was seen once. No antigen is known for it. These data belong to a study of radiotherapy plus CTLA-4 blockade in lung cancer. On the study more broadly: For 15% to 20% of patients, objective responses occurred, and about 30% had disease control.

People whose metastatic non-small-cell lung cancer was chemo-refractory got focal radiation along with CTLA-4 blockade by ipilimumab. The study's findings and limits: Radiotherapy with ipilimumab was followed by blood expansion of tumor-derived clones.

CDR1 is ENHRY, CDR2 SYGVKD, per germline. V dropped 9 bases and J dropped 7; count of bases not matched to a gene: 6. This CDR3 has 12 amino acids. Here immunoSEQ multiplex PCR was the method, and the copy in TCRdb shows in-frame clones only, minus some. Altogether tens of thousands of clones are present, approximately 75% being singletons, with the ten largest covering about 22%. This sequence joins TRBV10-3 and TRBJ1-2; TRBD1 agrees at 9 bases. The sequencing here drew on peripheral blood, taken from a patient treated with radiotherapy plus ipilimumab. The TCR was taken from a human donor with non-small cell lung cancer that progressed on radiotherapy plus ipilimumab. In DNA, the CDR3 is TGTGCCATTACACAGGGGGCTGGTGGCTACACCTTC. Translated: CAITQGAGGYTF.